A selection of T cell receptor beta chains follows, all from one sample in a study of OX40 agonist ivuxolimab in advanced cancers. Libraries were prepared by immunoSEQ multiplex PCR; TCRdb keeps only in-frame clonotypes and omits some of them. This table has some 100,000 clones, more than 85% appearing once. Material: CD4+ or CD8+ T cells sorted from blood, obtained in a trial of the OX40 agonist ivuxolimab. These receptors all stem from an adult with an advanced solid tumor such as melanoma, head and neck, liver or kidney cancer. Both conserved end residues are part of each CDR3. Each record gives: J gene, D gene, V gene, clone size, CDR3 protein, CDR3 DNA. A D gene is named only where the DNA matches it firmly. Size is stated for part of the rows, as once, few or many counts, or as a class when the clone is expanded.

>TRBJ1-1|.|TRBV18|.
CASSPPIGGNTEAFF
TGTGCCAGCTCACCACCTATCGGGGGGAACACTGAAGCTTTCTTT
>TRBJ2-3|.|TRBV13|.
CASSAWDTQYF
TGTGCCAGCAGCGCCTGGGATACGCAGTATTTT
>TRBJ2-1|.|TRBV11-2|.
CASSLAYNEQFF
TGTGCCAGCAGCTTAGCTTACAATGAGCAGTTCTTC
>TRBJ2-1|.|TRBV21-1|.
CASSKGQDYEQFF
TGTGCCAGCAGCAAAGGCCAGGATTATGAGCAGTTCTTC
>TRBJ2-1|.|TRBV11-1|.
CASSPLLAIDEQFF
TGTGCCAGCAGTCCCCTGTTAGCGATCGATGAGCAGTTCTTC
>TRBJ1-2|.|TRBV2|.
CASSERGLSVGYTF
TGTGCCAGCAGTGAGAGAGGGCTGTCCGTCGGCTACACCTTC
>TRBJ2-6|TRBD1|TRBV5-4|once
CASSLAGQAGANVLTF
TGTGCCAGCAGCTTGGCTGGACAGGCCGGGGCCAACGTCCTGACTTTC
>TRBJ2-5|TRBD2|TRBV27|once
CASSPLSSGRETQYF
TGTGCCAGCAGTCCCCTGTCTAGCGGGAGAGAGACCCAGTACTTC
>TRBJ2-7|TRBD1|TRBV19|.
CASSPRTGGGLEQYF
TGTGCCAGTAGTCCACGGACAGGGGGTGGCCTCGAGCAGTACTTC
>TRBJ2-5|TRBD2|TRBV5-6|.
CASSPGTSGGRETQYF
TGTGCCAGCAGCCCAGGGACTAGCGGGGGCAGGGAGACCCAGTACTTC
>TRBJ2-1|.|TRBV9|.
CASSASRGQAGGPNEQFF
TGTGCCAGCAGCGCCTCCCGGGGACAGGCGGGAGGGCCAAATGAGCAGTTCTTC
>TRBJ2-1|TRBD1|TRBV18|.
CASSPKGQGASDEQFF
TGTGCCAGCTCACCAAAAGGACAGGGGGCCTCGGATGAGCAGTTCTTC
>TRBJ2-6|.|TRBV18|.
CASKTATSGANVLTF
TGTGCCAGTAAGACAGCAACCTCTGGGGCCAACGTCCTGACTTTC
>TRBJ1-1|TRBD1|TRBV19|.
CASHPLQGADTEAFF
TGTGCCAGTCACCCTCTCCAGGGGGCGGACACTGAAGCTTTCTTT
>TRBJ1-2|.|TRBV30|.
CAWSFGRIYGYTF
TGTGCCTGGAGTTTCGGGAGGATCTATGGCTACACCTTC
>TRBJ1-1|.|TRBV5-6|.
CASSVYQTSTEAFF
TGTGCCAGCAGCGTCTATCAAACGAGCACTGAAGCTTTCTTT
>TRBJ2-1|.|TRBV7-9|.
CASGGPTGSSYNEQFF
TGTGCCAGCGGGGGGCCTACCGGGAGCTCCTACAATGAGCAGTTCTTC
>TRBJ1-5|TRBD1|TRBV5-7|.
CASSYPGTGYQPQHF
TGTGCCAGCAGCTACCCTGGGACAGGGTACCAGCCCCAGCATTTT
>TRBJ2-3|TRBD2|TRBV7-6|.
CASSRYEGREDTQYF
TGTGCCAGCAGCCGTTACGAGGGGCGGGAGGATACGCAGTATTTT
>TRBJ2-1|TRBD2|TRBV28|.
CASSSWTSPPSSYNEQFF
TGTGCCAGCAGTTCCTGGACTAGCCCACCGAGCTCCTACAATGAGCAGTTCTTC
>TRBJ2-3|.|TRBV7-2|.
CASSPRRGDTDTQYF
TGTGCCAGCAGCCCCCGGAGGGGGGACACAGATACGCAGTATTTT
>TRBJ2-1|TRBD2|TRBV19|.
CASSIALAGVEQFF
TGTGCCAGTAGTATAGCACTAGCGGGAGTTGAGCAGTTCTTC
>TRBJ2-5|.|TRBV2|.
CASIGPQETQYF
TGTGCCAGCATCGGACCCCAAGAGACCCAGTACTTC
>TRBJ1-4|.|TRBV6-1|.
CASSEAAGSTNEKLFF
TGTGCCAGCAGTGAAGCTGCGGGCTCAACTAATGAAAAACTGTTTTTT
>TRBJ2-3|TRBD2|TRBV19|once
CASIGLAGGTDTQYF
TGTGCCAGCATCGGACTAGCGGGAGGGACAGATACGCAGTATTTT
>TRBJ1-1|.|TRBV18|few
CASSPLSQGSSEAFF
TGTGCCAGCTCACCGCTGAGCCAGGGTAGCTCTGAAGCTTTCTTT
>TRBJ1-4|.|TRBV2|.
CASTNRSSNEKLFF
TGTGCCAGCACCAACAGGTCTTCGAATGAAAAACTGTTTTTT